Below are 11 T cell receptor beta chains sequenced from a single sample in a study of post-analysis software for immune sequencing data. Study-level points and caveats: Four or five TRBV segments were significantly more frequent in patients than in controls. TRBV5-6, TRBV5-1 and TRBV20-1 were among these segments.

TCR beta libraries were prepared from cDNA with unique molecular identifiers. MiXCR was run by TCRdb on the PCR reads, yielding one entry per CDR3 protein. The data contain roughly 800,000 distinct CDR3 sequences, roughly 50% of them singletons. No antigen is known for these receptors. The sequencing input was blood. These receptors came from a girl aged 5-17 years with multiple sclerosis.

This clonotype was detected only once. The V and J genes are TRBV5-1 and TRBJ2-1; 8 bases line up with TRBD2. The germline V gene encodes CDR1 SGHRS and CDR2 YFSETQ. CDR3 length equals 17 residues. The J segment lost 6 bases and the V segment lost 3 bases, leaving 14 bases of the junction unmatched. DNA for the CDR3: TGCGCCAGCAGCTCTCCTCCGGGACTAGTTTTTTCCAATGAGCAGTTCTTC. Translating gives CASSSPPGLVFSNEQFF.

The rearrangement links TRBV11-2 to TRBJ2-5, with TRBD2 matching over 7 bases. V lost 7 bases and J lost 4; bases outside the gene matches: 6. The CDR3 contains 13 residues. The V gene's germline CDR1 is SGHAT and CDR2 FQNNGV. The CDR3 sequence: CASNPGLGETQYF. For the CDR3, the DNA is TGTGCCAGCAACCCTGGACTAGGAGAGACCCAGTACTTC.

V gene TRBV12-3 or TRBV12-4 combines with J gene TRBJ1-1; 8 bases align to TRBD1. This CDR3 is 16 amino acids long. The trim removed 2 bases at V and 0 bases at J, leaving 5 bases unmatched. The CDR3 DNA sequence: TGTGCCAGCAGTTTACAGGGGGCCACCGTGAACACTGAAGCTTTCTTT. This translates into CASSLQGATVNTEAFF.

The chain carries TRBV5-1 and TRBJ2-1; D is perhaps TRBD1 (6 bases). Trimming stripped 3 bases from V and 4 bases from J, with 8 bases between. The CDR3 length is 13 residues. Germline loops: CDR1 SGHRS, CDR2 YFSETQ. CDR3 sequence reads: CASSWDIYNEQFF. The CDR3 DNA sequence: TGCGCCAGCAGCTGGGACATATACAATGAGCAGTTCTTC.

This clonotype was seen just once. The conserved closing phenylalanine or tryptophan is absent in this CDR3, likely reflecting a read error. V usage is TRBV7-9 and J usage is TRBJ2-5; D call uncertain. The germline V gene encodes CDR1 SEHNR and CDR2 FQNEAQ (reference sequence). V lost 1 base and J 1 base, leaving 7 bases between the germline ends. The CDR3 consists of 14 residues. The CDR3 bases are TGTGCCAGCAGCTTAGATTTTATCCAAGAGACCCAGTACTGC. It encodes CASSLDFIQETQYC.

A remark on this clonotype: Relative to the germline gene, one junction end is altered; a read error may explain this. This chain joins TRBV15 and TRBJ2-5; D call uncertain. Germline values: CDR1 LNHNV, CDR2 YYDKDF (reference sequence). The CDR3 runs 12 residues. The CDR3 nucleotides are TGTGCCCCCAGCAGAGAATTGGAGACCCAGTACTTC. Its protein product is CAPSRELETQYF.

This clonotype occurred a few times. This chain uses TRBV24-1 with TRBJ2-7; TRBD1 matches 11 bases. V was clipped by 2 bases and J by 5 bases; unmatched bases: 7. The V gene's germline CDR1 is KGHDR and CDR2 SFDVKD. The length of the CDR3 is 16 residues. CDR3 loop: CATSDSRRTGGHEQYF. In DNA, the CDR3 is TGTGCCACCAGTGATTCTCGCCGGACAGGGGGCCACGAGCAGTACTTC.

This clonotype has more than one count but fewer than ten. This chain uses TRBV29-1 with TRBJ2-1; the match to TRBD2 covers 10 bases. The J call may be faulty, since TRBJ2-7 better matches the DNA end. The CDR3 has 18 residues. Looked up from germline, CDR1 is SQVTM and CDR2 is ANQGSEA. CDR3 amino acids: CSVEDCSSGSPSYNEQYF. CDR3 in DNA: TGCAGCGTTGAAGATTGTTCTAGCGGGAGTCCGTCCTACAATGAGCAGTACTTC.

The chain joins TRBV5-1 to TRBJ2-6; 11 nucleotides line up with TRBD1. Germline lookup yields CDR1 SGHRS and CDR2 YFSETQ. This CDR3 is built from 18 residues. Trimming took 6 bases from V and 1 from J; bases not matched to a gene: 9. CDR3 sequence (DNA): TGCGCCAGCAACCCGCTCGGACAGGGGGCTTCTGGGGCCAACGTCCTGACTTTC. Its translation is CASNPLGQGASGANVLTF.

The chain uses TRBV20-1 and TRBJ2-3; D not resolved. This CDR3 has 14 amino acids. Germline-derived CDR1 and CDR2 are DFQATT and SNEGSKA (reference sequence). The V end was cut by 3 bases, the J end by 3 bases, with 13 bases between. The CDR3 region has the DNA TGCAGTGCTAGCGCCGGGCGAGAGACAGATACGCAGTATTTT. It is translated as CSASAGRETDTQYF.

J is TRBJ2-5 and V is TRBV12-5; maybe TRBD2 (7 bases). Per germline, CDR1 LGHNT and CDR2 FRNRAP. CDR3 length equals 15 residues. The V end was cut by 4 bases, the J end by 1 base, with 13 bases between. The CDR3 coding sequence is TGTGCTAGTGGTTCCCTAGGGGGGGCCCAAGAGACCCAGTACTTC. It codes for CASGSLGGAQETQYF.